This is a list of T cell receptor beta chains from one sample in a study of T cell responses to AZD1222 COVID-19 vaccine. Clones were read by immunoSEQ multiplex PCR, and TCRdb kept only the in-frame ones, dropping some. The table has approximately 120,000 clones, roughly 90% seen once. This specimen was peripheral blood, taken 28 days after the second AZD1222 dose. The source is an adult who received the AZD1222 COVID-19 vaccine. The CDR3 runs from the conserved cysteine through the conserved F or W. The D gene is left open where the match is weak. Clone size is not always given. Where it is, it says once, few, many or a class for expanded clones.

TRBD1,.,TRBV6-5,TRBJ2-7,CASRRTGTTYEQYF,TGTGCCAGCAGAAGGACAGGAACAACCTACGAGCAGTACTTC
.,few,TRBV5-1,TRBJ2-6,CASSLAGPGANVLTF,TGCGCCAGCAGCTTGGCAGGACCTGGGGCCAACGTCCTGACTTTC
.,.,TRBV15,TRBJ2-1,CATRPDITYNEQFF,TGTGCCACCCGACCCGACATTACTTACAATGAGCAGTTCTTC
.,.,TRBV27,TRBJ2-1,CASKETATSYNEQFF,TGTGCCAGCAAAGAGACAGCGACCTCCTACAATGAGCAGTTCTTC
.,.,TRBV7-9,TRBJ1-5,CASSLSGSYSNQPQHF,TGTGCCAGCAGCTTATCCGGCAGTTATAGCAATCAGCCCCAGCATTTT
TRBD1,.,TRBV29-1,TRBJ1-1,CSGKGQAGHEAFF,TGCAGCGGAAAGGGACAGGCGGGCCATGAAGCTTTCTTT
TRBD1,.,TRBV4-1,TRBJ2-1,CASSHAPDRGDYNEQFF,TGCGCCAGCAGCCACGCACCGGACAGGGGGGATTACAATGAGCAGTTCTTC
.,.,TRBV30,TRBJ1-5,CAWTPGLDQPQHF,TGTGCCTGGACCCCCGGGTTAGACCAGCCCCAGCATTTT
.,once,TRBV7-2,TRBJ1-6,CASSPGPTLTLHF,TGTGCCAGCAGCCCTGGGCCTACGCTAACCCTCCACTTT
.,.,TRBV9,TRBJ1-1,CASSVATGGEAFF,TGTGCCAGCAGCGTAGCTACGGGTGGTGAAGCTTTCTTT
.,.,TRBV6-5,TRBJ2-2,CASSYRTGAGGELFF,TGTGCCAGCAGTTACAGGACTGGGGCCGGCGGGGAGCTGTTTTTT
.,.,TRBV7-9,TRBJ1-1,CASSVQGMGTEAFF,TGTGCCAGCAGCGTACAGGGTATGGGCACTGAAGCTTTCTTT
TRBD1,.,TRBV11-3,TRBJ1-3,CASSLGTGRTRNTIYF,TGTGCCAGCAGCTTAGGGACAGGGCGAACTCGGAACACCATATATTTT
.,.,TRBV28,TRBJ2-6,CASSSTGANVLTF,TGTGCCAGCAGTTCCACAGGGGCCAACGTCCTGACTTTC
.,once,TRBV3-1/TRBV3-2,TRBJ2-7,CASSPPGQGYEQYF,TGTGCCAGCAGCCCCCCAGGACAAGGGTACGAGCAGTACTTC
.,.,TRBV7-6,TRBJ2-7,CASSTTDSTYEQYF,TGTGCCAGCAGCACGACGGACAGTACCTACGAGCAGTACTTC
.,.,TRBV1,TRBJ1-6,CTSSFEGFPGSSYNSPLHF,TGCACCAGCAGCTTCGAGGGGTTTCCGGGAAGCTCCTATAATTCACCCCTCCACTTT
.,.,TRBV19,TRBJ1-3,CASSIGTNSGNTIYF,TGTGCCAGTAGTATCGGCACGAACTCTGGAAACACCATATATTTT
.,once,TRBV28,TRBJ1-1,CASRRYSATNTEAFF,TGTGCCAGCAGGCGGTATTCTGCGACGAACACTGAAGCTTTCTTT
.,.,TRBV2,TRBJ1-3,CASSERGNTIYF,TGTGCCAGCAGTGAAAGGGGGAACACCATATATTTT
.,.,TRBV6-1,TRBJ1-5,CASSGVWASTNQPQHF,TGTGCCAGCAGTGGGGTCTGGGCCTCGACAAATCAGCCCCAGCATTTT
.,.,TRBV11-2,TRBJ1-2,CASSPTSGLHWAGYTF,TGTGCCAGCAGCCCCACTTCCGGTCTTCACTGGGCTGGCTACACCTTC
.,.,TRBV6-6,TRBJ2-5,CASLWRGTEETQYF,TGTGCCAGCCTCTGGAGAGGGACTGAAGAGACCCAGTACTTC
TRBD2,.,TRBV19,TRBJ2-3,CASSDSGRAIDTQYF,TGTGCCAGTAGCGATAGCGGGAGGGCCATAGATACGCAGTATTTT
TRBD1,.,TRBV5-5,TRBJ1-1,CASSLGGRDSRREAFF,TGTGCCAGCAGCTTGGGAGGCCGGGACAGCCGGCGTGAAGCTTTCTTT
.,.,TRBV28,TRBJ1-5,CASSLGVTNQPQHF,TGTGCCAGCAGTTTGGGGGTGACCAATCAGCCCCAGCATTTT
.,.,TRBV3-1/TRBV3-2,TRBJ1-1,CASSPPSAGTEAFF,TGTGCCAGCAGCCCCCCCTCGGCGGGGACTGAAGCTTTCTTT
.,.,TRBV2,TRBJ1-2,CASRRDTTNYGYTF,TGTGCCAGCCGGAGGGACACCACTAACTATGGCTACACCTTC
.,once,TRBV19,TRBJ2-3,CASSMWASRADTQYF,TGTGCCAGTAGTATGTGGGCTAGCAGGGCAGATACGCAGTATTTT
TRBD1,.,TRBV29-1,TRBJ1-1,CSVGQFFTEAFF,TGCAGCGTGGGACAGTTTTTCACTGAAGCTTTCTTT
TRBD1,.,TRBV18,TRBJ2-1,CASSPPGQGGNEQFF,TGTGCCAGCTCACCACCGGGACAGGGGGGAAATGAGCAGTTCTTC
.,.,TRBV30,TRBJ1-2,CAWIGVSGGYTF,TGTGCCTGGATTGGGGTTTCAGGAGGCTACACCTTC
TRBD2,.,TRBV7-3,TRBJ2-1,CASSPRTSGGAFEQFF,TGTGCCAGCAGCCCCCGGACTAGCGGGGGGGCATTTGAGCAGTTCTTC
TRBD2,once,TRBV7-2,TRBJ2-2,CASSSGGNTGELFF,TGTGCCAGCAGCTCGGGGGGGAACACCGGGGAGCTGTTTTTT
.,.,TRBV18,TRBJ1-2,CASSSTAPTNYGYTF,TGTGCCAGCTCATCAACAGCTCCGACTAACTATGGCTACACCTTC
TRBD2,.,TRBV15,TRBJ2-1,CATSRVWTSGVNEQFF,TGTGCCACCAGCAGAGTATGGACTAGCGGAGTCAATGAGCAGTTCTTC
TRBD1,.,TRBV4-2,TRBJ2-4,CASSQGTGLNIQYF,TGTGCCAGCAGCCAGGGGACAGGGCTAAACATTCAGTACTTC
.,.,TRBV28,TRBJ1-1,CASSPHRTITEAFF,TGTGCCAGCAGTCCACACCGGACGATCACTGAAGCTTTCTTT
.,.,TRBV24-1,TRBJ2-7,CATSGRDSSYEQYF,TGTGCCACCAGTGGAAGAGACAGCTCCTACGAGCAGTACTTC
TRBD1,.,TRBV3-1/TRBV3-2,TRBJ2-3,CASSPTGSADTQYF,TGTGCCAGCAGCCCGACAGGGAGCGCAGATACGCAGTATTTT
.,.,TRBV6-5,TRBJ1-5,CASSYERGDQPQHF,TGTGCCAGCAGTTACGAGCGGGGAGATCAGCCCCAGCATTTT
.,.,TRBV6-5,TRBJ1-1,CASSSNTEAFF,TGTGCCAGCAGTTCTAACACTGAAGCTTTCTTT
.,.,TRBV25-1,TRBJ2-7,CASKGVGPQYF,TGTGCCAGCAAAGGGGTGGGACCCCAGTACTTC
.,.,TRBV27,TRBJ2-7,CASSPRQSSYEQYF,TGTGCCAGCAGCCCCCGACAGAGCTCCTACGAGCAGTACTTC
.,.,TRBV30,TRBJ2-7,CAWSVNLEQYF,TGTGCCTGGAGTGTAAATCTCGAGCAGTACTTC
.,.,TRBV28,TRBJ1-1,CATRGGTGGNTEAFF,TGTGCCACCCGCGGAGGGACCGGGGGGAACACTGAAGCTTTCTTT
.,.,TRBV3-1/TRBV3-2,TRBJ1-1,CASSRGEVNTEAFF,TGTGCCAGCAGCCGAGGAGAGGTGAACACTGAAGCTTTCTTT
.,.,TRBV19,TRBJ1-2,CASSIVRQGGGYTF,TGTGCCAGTAGTATAGTTAGGCAGGGTGGGGGCTACACCTTC
.,.,TRBV9,TRBJ1-3,CASSPLGSLSGNTIYF,TGTGCCAGCAGCCCCCTCGGGTCCCTCTCTGGAAACACCATATATTTT
.,once,TRBV12-3/TRBV12-4,TRBJ1-1,CASSLSEDTEAFF,TGTGCCAGCAGTTTATCGGAAGACACTGAAGCTTTCTTT
.,.,TRBV5-1,TRBJ2-5,CASSLQETQYF,TGCGCCAGCAGTCTCCAAGAGACCCAGTACTTC
.,.,TRBV7-9,TRBJ2-2,CASSILEITGELFF,TGTGCCAGCAGCATTTTGGAGATCACCGGGGAGCTGTTTTTT